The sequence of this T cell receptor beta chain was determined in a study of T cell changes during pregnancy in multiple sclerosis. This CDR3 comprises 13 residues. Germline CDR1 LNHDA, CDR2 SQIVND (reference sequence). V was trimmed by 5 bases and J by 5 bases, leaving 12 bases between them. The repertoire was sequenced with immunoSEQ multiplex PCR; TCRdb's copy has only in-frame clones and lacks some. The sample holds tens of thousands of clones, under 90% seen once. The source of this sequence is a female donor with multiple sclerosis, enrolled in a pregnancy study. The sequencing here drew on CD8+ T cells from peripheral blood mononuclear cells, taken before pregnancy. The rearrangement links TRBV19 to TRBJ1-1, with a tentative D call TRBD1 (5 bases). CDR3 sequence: CASSWGVGTEAFF. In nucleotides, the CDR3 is TGTGCCAGTAGTTGGGGGGTAGGAACTGAAGCTTTCTTT.